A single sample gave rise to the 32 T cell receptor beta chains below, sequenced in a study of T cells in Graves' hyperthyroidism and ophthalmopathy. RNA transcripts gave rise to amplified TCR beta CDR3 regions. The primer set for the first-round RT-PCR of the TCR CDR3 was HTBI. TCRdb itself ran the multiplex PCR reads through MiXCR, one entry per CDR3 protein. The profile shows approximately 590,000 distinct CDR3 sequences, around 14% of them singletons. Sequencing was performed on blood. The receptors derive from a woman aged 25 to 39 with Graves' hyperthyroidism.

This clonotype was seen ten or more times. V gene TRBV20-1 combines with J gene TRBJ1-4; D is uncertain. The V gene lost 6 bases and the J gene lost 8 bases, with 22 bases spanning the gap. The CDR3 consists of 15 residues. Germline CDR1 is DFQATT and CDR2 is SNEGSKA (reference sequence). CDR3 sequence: CSAWRGSTVSEKLFF. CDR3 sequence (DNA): TGCAGTGCCTGGCGCGGGTCGACGGTTTCCGAAAAACTGTTTTTT.

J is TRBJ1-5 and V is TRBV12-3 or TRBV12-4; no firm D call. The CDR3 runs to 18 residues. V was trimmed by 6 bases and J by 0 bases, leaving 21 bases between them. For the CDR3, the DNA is TGTGCCAGCAGCCACCGAGGACCTCTGGGATATAGCAATCAGCCCCAGCATTTT. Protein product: CASSHRGPLGYSNQPQHF.

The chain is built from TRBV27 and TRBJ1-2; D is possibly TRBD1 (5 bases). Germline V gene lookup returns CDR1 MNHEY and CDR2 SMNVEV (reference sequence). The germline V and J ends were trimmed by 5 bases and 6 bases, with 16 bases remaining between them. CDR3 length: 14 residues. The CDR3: CASSPGGGYDGYTF. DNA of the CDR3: TGTGCCAGCAGTCCGGGGGGGGGGTATGATGGCTACACCTTC.

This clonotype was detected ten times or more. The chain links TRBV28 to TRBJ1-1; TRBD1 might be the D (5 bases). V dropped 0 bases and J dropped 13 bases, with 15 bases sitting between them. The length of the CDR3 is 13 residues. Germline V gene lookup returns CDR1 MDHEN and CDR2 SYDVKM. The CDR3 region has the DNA TGTGCCAGCAGTTTATGGAGTAGGGGCAAGGATTTCTTT. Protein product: CASSLWSRGKDFF.

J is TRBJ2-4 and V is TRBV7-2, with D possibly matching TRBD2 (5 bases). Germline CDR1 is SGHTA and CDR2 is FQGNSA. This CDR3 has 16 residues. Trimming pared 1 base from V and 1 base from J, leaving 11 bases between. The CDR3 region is CASSLEGSLAKNIQYF. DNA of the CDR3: TGTGCCAGCAGCTTAGAAGGGAGTCTGGCCAAAAACATTCAGTACTTC.

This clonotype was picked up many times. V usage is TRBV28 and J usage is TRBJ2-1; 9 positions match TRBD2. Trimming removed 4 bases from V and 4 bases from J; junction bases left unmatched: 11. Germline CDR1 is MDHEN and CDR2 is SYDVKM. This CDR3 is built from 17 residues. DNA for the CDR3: TGTGCCAGCAGTTACCCCTATAGCGGGAGAAGTTACAATGAGCAGTTCTTC. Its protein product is CASSYPYSGRSYNEQFF.

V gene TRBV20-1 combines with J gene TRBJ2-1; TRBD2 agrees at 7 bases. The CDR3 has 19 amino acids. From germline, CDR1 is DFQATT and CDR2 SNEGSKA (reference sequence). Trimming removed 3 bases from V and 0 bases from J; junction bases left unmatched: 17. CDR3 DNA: TGCAGTGCTAGGGGCGGGACTGGACTAGGGGCCTTCTCCTACAATGAGCAGTTCTTC. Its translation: CSARGGTGLGAFSYNEQFF.

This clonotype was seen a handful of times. DNA for the CDR3: TGTGCTAGTGGTTTGGACAGGGCCGTCAGTGAGCAGTTCTTC. Its translation: CASGLDRAVSEQFF. This chain uses TRBV12-5 with TRBJ2-1; D might be TRBD1 (6 bases). The V end was cut by 1 base, the J end by 9 bases, with 13 bases between. This CDR3 is built from 14 residues. From germline, CDR1 is LGHNT and CDR2 FRNRAP.

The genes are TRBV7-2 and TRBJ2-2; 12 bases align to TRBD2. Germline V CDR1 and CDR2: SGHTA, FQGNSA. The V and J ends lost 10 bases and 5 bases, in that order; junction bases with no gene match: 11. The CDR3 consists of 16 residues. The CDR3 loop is CANARGTSGRTGELFF. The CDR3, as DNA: TGTGCCAACGCCAGGGGTACTAGCGGGAGGACCGGGGAGCTGTTTTTT.

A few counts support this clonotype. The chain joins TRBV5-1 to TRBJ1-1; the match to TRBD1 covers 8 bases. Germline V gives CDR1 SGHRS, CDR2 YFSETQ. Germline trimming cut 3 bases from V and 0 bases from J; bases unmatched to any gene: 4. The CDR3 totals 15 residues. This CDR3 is CASSYRTGMNTEAFF. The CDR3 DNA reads TGCGCCAGCAGCTATCGGACAGGGATGAACACTGAAGCTTTCTTT.

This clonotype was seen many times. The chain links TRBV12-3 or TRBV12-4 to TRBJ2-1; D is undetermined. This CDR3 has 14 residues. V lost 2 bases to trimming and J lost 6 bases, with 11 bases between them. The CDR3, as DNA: TGTGCCAGCAGTTTATCGTCTCGTGGCAATGAGCAGTTCTTC. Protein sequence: CASSLSSRGNEQFF.

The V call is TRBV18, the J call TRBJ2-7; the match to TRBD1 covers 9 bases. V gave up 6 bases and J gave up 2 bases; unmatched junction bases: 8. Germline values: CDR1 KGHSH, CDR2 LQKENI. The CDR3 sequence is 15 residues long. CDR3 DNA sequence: TGTGCCAGCTCGGCAGGACAGGGGTCGACCTACGAGCAGTACTTC. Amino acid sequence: CASSAGQGSTYEQYF. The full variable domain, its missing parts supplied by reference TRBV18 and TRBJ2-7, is NAGVMQNPRHLVRRRGQEARLRCSPMKGHSHVYWYRQLPEEGLKFMVYLQKENIIDESGMPKERFSAEFPKEGPSILRIQQVVRGDSAAYFCASSAGQGSTYEQYFGPGTRLTVT.

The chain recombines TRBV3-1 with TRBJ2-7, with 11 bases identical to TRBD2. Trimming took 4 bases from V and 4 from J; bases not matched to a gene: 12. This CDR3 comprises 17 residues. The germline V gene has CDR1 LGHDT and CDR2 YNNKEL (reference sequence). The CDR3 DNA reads TGTGCCAGCAGCCGAGGTGGGACTAGCGGAAGCTATTACGAGCAGTACTTC. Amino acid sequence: CASSRGGTSGSYYEQYF.

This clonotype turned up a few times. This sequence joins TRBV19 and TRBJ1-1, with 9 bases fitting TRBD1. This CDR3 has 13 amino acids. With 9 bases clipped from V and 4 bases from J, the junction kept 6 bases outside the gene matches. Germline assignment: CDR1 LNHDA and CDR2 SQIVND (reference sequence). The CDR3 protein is CASLTGGATEAFF. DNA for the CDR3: TGTGCCAGCCTGACAGGGGGAGCCACTGAAGCTTTCTTT.

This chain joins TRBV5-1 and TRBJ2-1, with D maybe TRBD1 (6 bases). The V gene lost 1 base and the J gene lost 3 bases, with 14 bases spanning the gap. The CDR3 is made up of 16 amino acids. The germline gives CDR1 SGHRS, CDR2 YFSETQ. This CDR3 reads CASSLQGNLVYNEQFF. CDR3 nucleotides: TGCGCCAGCAGCTTGCAGGGGAATCTCGTCTACAATGAGCAGTTCTTC.

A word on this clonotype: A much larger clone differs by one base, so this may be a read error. This chain's CDR3 is CAWSVSIRRESSYNEQYF. In nucleotides, the CDR3 is TGTGCCTGGAGTGTAAGCATCCGGCGGGAGAGCTCCTACAATGAGCAGTACTTC. V and J are TRBV30 and TRBJ2-1; TRBD2 matches at 7 bases. The J call may be faulty, since TRBJ2-7 better matches the DNA end. CDR3 length: 18 amino acids. Per the germline V gene, CDR1 is GTSNPN and CDR2 is SVGIG (reference sequence).

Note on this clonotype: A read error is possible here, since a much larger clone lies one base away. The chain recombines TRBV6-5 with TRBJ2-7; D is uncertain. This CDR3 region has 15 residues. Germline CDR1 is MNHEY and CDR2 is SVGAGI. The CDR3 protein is CASSDSAPASHEQYF. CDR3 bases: TGTGCCAGCAGTGACTCAGCCCCGGCGTCCCACGAGCAGTACTTC.

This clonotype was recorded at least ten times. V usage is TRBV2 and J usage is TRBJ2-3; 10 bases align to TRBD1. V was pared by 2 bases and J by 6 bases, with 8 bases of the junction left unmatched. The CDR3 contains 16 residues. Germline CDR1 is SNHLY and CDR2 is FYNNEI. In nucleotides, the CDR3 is TGTGCCAGCAGTGAAAGGGGGGACAGGGGAGGGGATACGCAGTATTTT. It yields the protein CASSERGDRGGDTQYF.

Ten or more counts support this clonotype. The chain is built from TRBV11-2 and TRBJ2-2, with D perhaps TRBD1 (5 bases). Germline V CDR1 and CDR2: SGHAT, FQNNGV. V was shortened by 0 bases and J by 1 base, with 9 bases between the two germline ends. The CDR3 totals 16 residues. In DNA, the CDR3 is TGTGCCAGCAGCTTAGATCCGCAGGGGAACACCGGGGAGCTGTTTTTT. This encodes CASSLDPQGNTGELFF.

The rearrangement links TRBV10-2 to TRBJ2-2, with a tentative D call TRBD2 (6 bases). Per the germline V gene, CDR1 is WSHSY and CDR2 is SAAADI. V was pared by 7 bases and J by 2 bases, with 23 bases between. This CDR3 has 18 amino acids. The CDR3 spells CASITQGGRASNTGELFF. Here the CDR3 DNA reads TGCGCCAGCATCACCCAGGGAGGCCGCGCCTCTAACACCGGGGAGCTGTTTTTT.

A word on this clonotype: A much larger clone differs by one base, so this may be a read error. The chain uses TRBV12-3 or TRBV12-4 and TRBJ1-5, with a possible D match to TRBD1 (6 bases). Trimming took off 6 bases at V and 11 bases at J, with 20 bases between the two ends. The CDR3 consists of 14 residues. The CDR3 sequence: CASSPTGRNQSQHF. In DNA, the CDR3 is TGTGCCAGCAGCCCCACAGGGAGGAACCAGTCCCAGCATTTT.

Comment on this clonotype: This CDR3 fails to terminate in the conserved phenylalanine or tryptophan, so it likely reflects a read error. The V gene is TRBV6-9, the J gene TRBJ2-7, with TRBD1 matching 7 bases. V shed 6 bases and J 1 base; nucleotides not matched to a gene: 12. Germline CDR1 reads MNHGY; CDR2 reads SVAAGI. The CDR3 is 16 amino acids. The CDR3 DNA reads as TGTGCCAGCAGCCTAGGCACCGGGACAGCATCCTACGAGCAGTACCTC. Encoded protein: CASSLGTGTASYEQYL.

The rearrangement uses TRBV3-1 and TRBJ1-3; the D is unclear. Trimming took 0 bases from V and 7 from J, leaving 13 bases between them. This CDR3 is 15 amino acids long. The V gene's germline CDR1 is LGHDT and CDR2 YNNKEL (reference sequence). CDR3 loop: CASSQDGRGRNTIYF. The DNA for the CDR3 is TGTGCCAGCAGCCAAGATGGCCGGGGTAGGAACACCATATATTTT.

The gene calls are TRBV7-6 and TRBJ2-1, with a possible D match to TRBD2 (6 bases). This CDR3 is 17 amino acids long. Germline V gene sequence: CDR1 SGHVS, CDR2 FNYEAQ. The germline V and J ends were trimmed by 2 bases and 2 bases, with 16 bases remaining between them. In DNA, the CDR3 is TGTGCCAGCAGCTTAATCCCCGAAGGAGGGCCCTACAATGAGCAGTTCTTC. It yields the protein CASSLIPEGGPYNEQFF.

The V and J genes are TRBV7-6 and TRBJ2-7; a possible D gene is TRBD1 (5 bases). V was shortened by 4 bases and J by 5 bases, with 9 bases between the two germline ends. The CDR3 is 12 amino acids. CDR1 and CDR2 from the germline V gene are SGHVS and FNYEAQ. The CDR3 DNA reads TGTGCCAGCAGCTCCCCAGGGCACGAGCAGTACTTC. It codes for CASSSPGHEQYF.

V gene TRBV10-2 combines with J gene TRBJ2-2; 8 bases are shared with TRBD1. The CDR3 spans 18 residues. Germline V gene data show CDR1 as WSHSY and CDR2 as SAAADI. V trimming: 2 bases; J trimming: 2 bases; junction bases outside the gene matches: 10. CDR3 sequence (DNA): TGCGCCAGCAGTGAGACCTCGAGGCCAGGGGGCAACACCGGGGAGCTGTTTTTT. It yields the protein CASSETSRPGGNTGELFF.

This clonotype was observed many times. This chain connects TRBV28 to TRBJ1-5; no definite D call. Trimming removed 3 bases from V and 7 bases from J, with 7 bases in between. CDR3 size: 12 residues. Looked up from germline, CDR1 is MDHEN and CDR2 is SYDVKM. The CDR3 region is CASSFFAQPQHF. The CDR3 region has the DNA TGTGCCAGCAGTTTCTTTGCACAGCCCCAGCATTTT. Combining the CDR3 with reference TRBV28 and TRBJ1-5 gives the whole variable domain DVKVTQSSRYLVKRTGEKVFLECVQDMDHENMFWYRQDPGLGLRLIYFSYDVKMKEKGDIPEGYSVSREKKERFSLILESASTNQTSMYLCASSFFAQPQHFGDGTRLSIL.

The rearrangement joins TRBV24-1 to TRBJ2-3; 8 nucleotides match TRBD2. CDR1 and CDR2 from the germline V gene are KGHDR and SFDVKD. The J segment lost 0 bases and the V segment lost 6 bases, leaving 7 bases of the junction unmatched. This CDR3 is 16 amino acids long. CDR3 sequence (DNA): TGTGCCACCAGTCTATCTAGCGGGCGTAGCACAGATACGCAGTATTTT. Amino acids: CATSLSSGRSTDTQYF.

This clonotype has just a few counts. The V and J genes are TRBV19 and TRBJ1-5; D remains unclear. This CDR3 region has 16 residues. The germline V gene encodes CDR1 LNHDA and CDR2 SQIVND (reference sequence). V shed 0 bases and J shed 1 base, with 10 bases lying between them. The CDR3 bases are TGTGCCAGTAGTATAGAAGGTTCTTGGAGCAATCAGCCCCAGCATTTT. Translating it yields CASSIEGSWSNQPQHF.

In nucleotides, the CDR3 is TGTGCCTGGACACTAGCGGGAGGGCCCGGCACAGATACGCAGTATTTT. Its translation: CAWTLAGGPGTDTQYF. The genes are TRBV30 and TRBJ2-3; 13 positions match TRBD2. From germline, CDR1 is GTSNPN and CDR2 SVGIG (reference sequence). V dropped 4 bases and J dropped 1; count of bases not matched to a gene: 5. The CDR3 covers 16 residues.

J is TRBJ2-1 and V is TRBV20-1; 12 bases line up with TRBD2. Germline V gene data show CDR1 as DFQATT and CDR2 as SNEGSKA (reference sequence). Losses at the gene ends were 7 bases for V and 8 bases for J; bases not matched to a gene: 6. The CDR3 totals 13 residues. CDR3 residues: CSVPTSGSDEQFF. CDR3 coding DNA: TGCAGTGTCCCGACTAGCGGGAGCGATGAGCAGTTCTTC.

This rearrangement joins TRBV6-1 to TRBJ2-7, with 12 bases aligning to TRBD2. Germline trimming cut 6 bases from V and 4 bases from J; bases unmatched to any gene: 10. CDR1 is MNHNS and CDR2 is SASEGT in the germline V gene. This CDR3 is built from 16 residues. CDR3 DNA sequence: TGTGCCAGCAGAGCGAGGGCTAGCGGGGGGGGGTACGAGCAGTACTTC. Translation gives CASRARASGGGYEQYF.